The following is a T cell receptor beta chain sequence with its context. Antigen: not known. This CDR3 comprises 17 residues. Germline-derived CDR1 and CDR2 are LNHDA and SQIVND (reference sequence). Trimming removed 7 bases at V and 6 bases at J, with 24 bases between. This entry comes from a study of vaccination effects on CD4 cells after COVID-19. The ViraFEST assay expanded antigen-specific CD4+ T cells with viral peptide pools before sequencing. Isolating CD4+ T cells followed approximately ten days of culture. Clones were sequenced by immunoSEQ multiplex PCR, and TCRdb holds only the in-frame ones, with some missing. The table records approximately 87,000 clones, around four fifths of them present only once. General study points: At late timepoints after vaccination, vaccine- and infection-induced clones shrank markedly. After vaccination of healthy people, only 1 of 255 vaccine-induced clones cross-reacted with common cold coronaviruses.

The rearrangement uses TRBV19 and TRBJ2-2; tentative D call: TRBD1 (6 bases). The sequenced sample was CD4+ T cells from PBMCs cultured with HCoV-229E spike peptides, obtained before COVID-19 vaccination. This TCR came from a human donor who received a COVID-19 vaccine. Here the CDR3 reads CASKGAGVDVSAGELFF. Written as DNA, the CDR3 is TGTGCCAGTAAAGGGGCAGGGGTAGATGTCTCCGCCGGGGAGCTGTTTTTT.